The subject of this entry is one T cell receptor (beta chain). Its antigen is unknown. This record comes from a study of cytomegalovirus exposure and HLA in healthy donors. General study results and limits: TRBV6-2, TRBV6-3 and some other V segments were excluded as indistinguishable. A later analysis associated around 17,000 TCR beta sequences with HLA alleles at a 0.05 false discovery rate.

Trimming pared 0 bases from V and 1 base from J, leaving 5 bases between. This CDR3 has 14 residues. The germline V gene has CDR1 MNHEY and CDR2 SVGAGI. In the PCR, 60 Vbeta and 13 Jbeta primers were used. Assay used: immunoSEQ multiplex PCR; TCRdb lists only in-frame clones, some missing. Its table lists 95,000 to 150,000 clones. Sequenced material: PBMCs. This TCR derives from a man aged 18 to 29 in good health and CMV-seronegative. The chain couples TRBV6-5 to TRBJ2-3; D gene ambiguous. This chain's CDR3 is CASSYSSGTDTQYF. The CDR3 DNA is TGTGCCAGCAGTTACTCTAGTGGCACAGATACGCAGTATTTT.